This T cell receptor beta chain was captured by sequencing in a study of blood T cell repertoires in COVID-19. In the study overall: PBMCs, B-cell-depleted T cells, or T cells were the source of the cDNA or gDNA that made up the material.

Original methodology: Reference gene primer amplification yielded estimated nucleated cell counts. Sequencing used immunoSEQ multiplex PCR; TCRdb keeps in-frame clones, though not all of them. That table furnishes V, J and clone size, whereas the DNA furnished D and trimming. There are 100,000 or so clones in the sample; approximately 90% occur only once, and 0.97% lies in the top ten. The sample holds one count of this clone. This CDR3 is built from 15 residues. Germline lookup yields CDR1 SGHNT and CDR2 YYREEE (reference sequence). V shed 0 bases and J shed 0 bases, with 6 bases lying between them. The receptor's source is a man aged 55 to 70 with acute or convalescent COVID-19. V gene TRBV5-4 combines with J gene TRBJ1-4, with D unresolved. The source material was peripheral blood. CDR3 region: CASSLDVSTNEKLFF. CDR3 coding DNA: TGTGCCAGCAGCTTGGATGTCTCAACTAATGAAAAACTGTTTTTT. Using reference TRBV5-4 and TRBJ1-4 for the parts outside the CDR3, the full variable domain is ETGVTQSPTHLIKTRGQQVTLRCSSQSGHNTVSWYQQALGQGPQFIFQYYREEENGRGNFPPRFSGLQFPNYSSELNVNALELDDSALYLCASSLDVSTNEKLFFGSGTQLSVL.